This entry lists 10 T cell receptor beta chains sequenced from one sample in a study of T cell repertoires in cytomegalovirus infection. Via MiXCR, TCRdb re-called the reads, giving one row per CDR3 protein. The sample holds nearly 650,000 distinct CDR3 sequences, 20% to 25% seen once. Sequencing was carried out using CD8+ T cells from PBMCs. These receptors were collected from a human donor in good health (CMV status not recorded). Some clones in this sample may be carry-over from other donors' samples.

This clonotype was counted a few times. J is TRBJ1-1 and V is TRBV7-9, with D maybe TRBD1 (6 bases). The V end lost 5 bases, the J end lost 6 bases, and 10 bases lay between the germline ends. In germline, CDR1 is SEHNR, CDR2 FQNEAQ (reference sequence). CDR3 length: 12 amino acids. CDR3 nucleotide sequence: TGTGCCAGCAGCCCCCGGGGGCCTGAAGCTTTCTTT. Encoded protein: CASSPRGPEAFF.

This clonotype occurred a few times. This chain connects TRBV2 to TRBJ2-7; 9 positions match TRBD1. The CDR3 sequence is 13 residues long. Germline loops: CDR1 SNHLY, CDR2 FYNNEI. Losses at the gene ends were 7 bases for V and 3 bases for J; bases not matched to a gene: 4. The CDR3 region has the DNA TGTGCCAGCAAGGGACAGGGCCGCTACGAGCAGTACGTC. Translated, it gives CASKGQGRYEQYV.

The genes are TRBV20-1 and TRBJ2-7; possibly TRBD2 for D (6 bases). Germline CDR1 reads DFQATT; CDR2 reads SNEGSKA (reference sequence). CDR3 length equals 14 residues. Trimming shortened V by 0 bases and J by 2 bases, and 11 bases separated the two germline ends. CDR3: CSARDWGETYEQYF. The CDR3 nucleotides read TGCAGTGCTAGAGACTGGGGGGAGACCTACGAGCAGTACTTC.

This sequence joins TRBV15 and TRBJ1-1; D unresolved. Germline V gene data show CDR1 as LNHNV and CDR2 as YYDKDF (reference sequence). Trimming cost V 4 bases and J 6 bases, with 15 bases left between them. CDR3 size: 14 residues. The CDR3 is CATSMEVSGPEAFF. The CDR3 nucleotides read TGTGCCACCAGCATGGAGGTTTCGGGTCCTGAAGCTTTCTTT.

This clonotype was seen many times. The rearrangement uses TRBV7-8 and TRBJ2-2; 7 bases agree with TRBD2. This CDR3 spans 17 amino acids. From germline, CDR1 is SGHVS and CDR2 FQNEAQ. Trimming at V came to 0 bases and at J to 6 bases, leaving 10 bases not matched to a gene. CDR3 loop: CASSLAVAGPLAGELFF. The CDR3 DNA sequence: TGTGCCAGCAGCTTAGCCGTAGCGGGCCCATTAGCCGGGGAGCTGTTTTTT. Supplemented by reference TRBV7-8 and TRBJ2-2, the full variable domain reads GAGVSQSPRYKVAKRGQDVALRCDPISGHVSLFWYQQALGQGPEFLTYFQNEAQLDKSGLPSDRFFAERPEGSVSTLKIQRTQQEDSAVYLCASSLAVAGPLAGELFFGEGSRLTVL.

This clonotype was detected a few times. CDR3 sequence: CASSYSFNTGELFF. The CDR3 DNA reads TGTGCCAGCAGTTACTCATTCAACACCGGGGAGCTGTTTTTT. This chain connects TRBV6-2 or TRBV6-3 to TRBJ2-2, with unresolved D. V was clipped by 0 bases and J by 2 bases, with 4 bases between them. From germline, CDR1 is MNHEY and CDR2 SVGEGT. The CDR3 spans 14 residues.

In its sample, this clonotype was seen a few times. The chain employs TRBV12-3 or TRBV12-4 and TRBJ2-6, with D perhaps given as TRBD1 or TRBD2 (5 bases each). The CDR3 is 19 amino acids. The V gene lost 3 bases and the J gene lost 4 bases, with 22 bases spanning the gap. CDR3 in amino acids: CASSFIIGTSKEGANVLTF. In nucleotides, the CDR3 is TGTGCCAGCAGTTTCATCATCGGGACCTCCAAAGAGGGGGCCAACGTCCTGACTTTC.

The chain recombines TRBV27 with TRBJ1-6, with TRBD1 identical over 11 bases. Germline CDR1 and CDR2: MNHEY and SMNVEV (reference sequence). The V segment lost 6 bases and the J segment 8 bases; nucleotides outside the gene matches: 6. The CDR3 totals 15 residues. CDR3 DNA: TGTGCCAGCAGCTATCGGACAGGGGGCGATTCACCCCTCCACTTT. Translation: CASSYRTGGDSPLHF.

The genes are TRBV20-1 and TRBJ1-5, with D possibly matching TRBD1 (6 bases). CDR3 length equals 16 residues. Trimming removed 1 base from V and 0 bases from J, with 13 bases in between. Germline V gene data show CDR1 as DFQATT and CDR2 as SNEGSKA (reference sequence). The CDR3 DNA follows: TGCAGTGCTAGAGTGGGGGCCGGGGATAGCAATCAGCCCCAGCATTTT. This sequence encodes CSARVGAGDSNQPQHF.

The rearrangement joins TRBV7-9 to TRBJ2-7; possibly TRBD1 for D (5 bases). V lost 5 bases and J 4 bases, leaving 12 bases between the germline ends. The CDR3 totals 13 residues. Per the germline V gene, CDR1 is SEHNR and CDR2 is FQNEAQ (reference sequence). The CDR3 here is CASSHPTEYEQYV. Written as DNA, the CDR3 is TGTGCCAGCAGCCACCCGACAGAGTACGAGCAGTACGTC.